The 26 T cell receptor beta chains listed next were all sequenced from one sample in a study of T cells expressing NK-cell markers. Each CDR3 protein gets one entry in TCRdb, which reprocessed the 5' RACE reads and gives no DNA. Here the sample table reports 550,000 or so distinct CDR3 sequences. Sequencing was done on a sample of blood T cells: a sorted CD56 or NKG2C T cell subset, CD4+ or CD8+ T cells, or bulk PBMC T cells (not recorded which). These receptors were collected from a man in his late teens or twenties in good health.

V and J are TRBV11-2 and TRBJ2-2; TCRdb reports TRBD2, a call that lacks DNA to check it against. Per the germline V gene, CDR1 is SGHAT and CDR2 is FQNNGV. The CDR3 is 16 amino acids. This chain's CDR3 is CASSPVLAGEVGELFF.

The chain's CDR3 is CASSLVAGVPDTQYF. The chain employs TRBV27 and TRBJ2-3; TCRdb's D call of TRBD2 is untestable without DNA. This CDR3 is built from 15 residues. The germline CDR1 and CDR2 sequences are MNHEY and SMNVEV (reference sequence).

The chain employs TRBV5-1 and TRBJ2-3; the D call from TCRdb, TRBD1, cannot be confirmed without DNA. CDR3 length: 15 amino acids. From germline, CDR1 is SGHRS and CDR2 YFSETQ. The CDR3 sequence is CASSLDTGPADTQYF.

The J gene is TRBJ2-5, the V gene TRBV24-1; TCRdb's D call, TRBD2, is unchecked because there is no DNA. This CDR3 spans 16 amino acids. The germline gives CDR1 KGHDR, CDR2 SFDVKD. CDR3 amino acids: CATSDSLAGARETQYF.

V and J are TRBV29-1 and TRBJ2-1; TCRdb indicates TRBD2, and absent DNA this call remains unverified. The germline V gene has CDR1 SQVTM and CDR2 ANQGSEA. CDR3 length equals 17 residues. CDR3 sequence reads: CSVSWTRKFSSYNEQFF.

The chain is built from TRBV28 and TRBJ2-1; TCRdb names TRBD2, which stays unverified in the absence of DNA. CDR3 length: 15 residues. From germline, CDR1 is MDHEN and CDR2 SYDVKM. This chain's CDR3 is CASSNRLAGVYEQFF.

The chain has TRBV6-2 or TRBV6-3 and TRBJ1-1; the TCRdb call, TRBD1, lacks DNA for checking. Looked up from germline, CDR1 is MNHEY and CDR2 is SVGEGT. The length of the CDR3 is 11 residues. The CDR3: CASSREAEAFF.

This CDR3 reads CASSATGMSVNEQFF. The rearrangement links TRBV7-3 to TRBJ2-1; TCRdb proposes TRBD1, but this gene call is untestable without DNA. In germline, CDR1 is SGHTA, CDR2 FQGTGA. The CDR3 loop spans 15 amino acids.

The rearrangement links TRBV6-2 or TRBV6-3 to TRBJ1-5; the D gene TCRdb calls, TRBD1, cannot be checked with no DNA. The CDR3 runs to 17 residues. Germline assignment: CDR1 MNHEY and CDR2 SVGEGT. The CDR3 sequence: CASSSGFGDRRRQPQHF.

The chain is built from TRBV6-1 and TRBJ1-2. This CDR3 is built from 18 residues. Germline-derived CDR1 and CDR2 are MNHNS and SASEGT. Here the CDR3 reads CASTLLPTGTAHNYGYTF.

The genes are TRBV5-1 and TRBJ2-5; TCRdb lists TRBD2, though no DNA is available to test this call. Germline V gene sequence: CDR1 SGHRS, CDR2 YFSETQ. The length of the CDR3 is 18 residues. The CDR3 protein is CASSLFTSGREYQETQYF.

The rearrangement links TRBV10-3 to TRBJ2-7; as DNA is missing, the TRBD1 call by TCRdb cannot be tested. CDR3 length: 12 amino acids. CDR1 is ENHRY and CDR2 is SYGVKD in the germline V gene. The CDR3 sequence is CAIRGQGGEQYF.

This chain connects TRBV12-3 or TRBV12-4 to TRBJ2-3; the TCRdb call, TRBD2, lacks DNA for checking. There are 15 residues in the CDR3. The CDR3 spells CASRLGRTSTDTQYF.

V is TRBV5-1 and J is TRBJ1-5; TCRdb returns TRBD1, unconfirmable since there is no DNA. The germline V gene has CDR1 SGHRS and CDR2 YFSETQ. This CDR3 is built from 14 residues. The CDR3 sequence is CASSLDGGAQPQHF.

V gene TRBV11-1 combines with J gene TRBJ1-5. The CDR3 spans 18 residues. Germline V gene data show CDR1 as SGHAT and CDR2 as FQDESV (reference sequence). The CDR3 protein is CASSFWLAGQRTNQPQHF.

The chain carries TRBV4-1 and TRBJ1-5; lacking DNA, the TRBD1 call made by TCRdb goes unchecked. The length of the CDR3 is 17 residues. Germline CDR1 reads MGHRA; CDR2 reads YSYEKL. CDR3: CASSLKYRDRGRQPQHF.

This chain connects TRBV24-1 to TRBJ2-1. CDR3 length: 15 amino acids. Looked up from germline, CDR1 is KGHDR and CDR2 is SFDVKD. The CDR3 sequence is CATSEVDSSYNEQFF.

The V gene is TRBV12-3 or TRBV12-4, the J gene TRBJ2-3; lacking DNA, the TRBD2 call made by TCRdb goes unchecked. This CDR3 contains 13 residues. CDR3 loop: CASRGLGFDTQYF.

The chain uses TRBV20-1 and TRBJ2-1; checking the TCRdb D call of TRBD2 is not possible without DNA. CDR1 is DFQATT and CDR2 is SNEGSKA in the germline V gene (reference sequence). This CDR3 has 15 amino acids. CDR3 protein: CSARDILAGRNEQFF.

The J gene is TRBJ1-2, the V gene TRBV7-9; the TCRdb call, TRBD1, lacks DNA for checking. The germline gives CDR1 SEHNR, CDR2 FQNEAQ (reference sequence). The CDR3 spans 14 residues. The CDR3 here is CASTEDSANYGYTF.

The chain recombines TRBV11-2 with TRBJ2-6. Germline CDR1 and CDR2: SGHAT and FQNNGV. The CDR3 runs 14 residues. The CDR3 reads CASSSMMGANVLTF. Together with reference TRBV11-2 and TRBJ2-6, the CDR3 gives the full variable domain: EAGVAQSPRYKIIEKRQSVAFWCNPISGHATLYWYQQILGQGPKLLIQFQNNGVVDDSQLPKDRFSAERLKGVDSTLKIQPAKLEDSAVYLCASSSMMGANVLTFGAGSRLTVL.

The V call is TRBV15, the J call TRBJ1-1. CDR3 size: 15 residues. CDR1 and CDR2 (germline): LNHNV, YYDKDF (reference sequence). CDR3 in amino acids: CATSRDLEQNTEAFF.

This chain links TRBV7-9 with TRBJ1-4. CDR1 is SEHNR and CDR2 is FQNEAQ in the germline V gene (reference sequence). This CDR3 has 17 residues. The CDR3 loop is CASSPTAGMDGNEKLFF.

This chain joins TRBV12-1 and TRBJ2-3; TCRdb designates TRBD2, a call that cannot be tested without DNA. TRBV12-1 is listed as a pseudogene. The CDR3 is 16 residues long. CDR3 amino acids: CASSFPSGDSTDTQYF.

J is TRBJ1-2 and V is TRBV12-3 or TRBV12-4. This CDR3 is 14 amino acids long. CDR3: CASSPLDSYYGYTF.

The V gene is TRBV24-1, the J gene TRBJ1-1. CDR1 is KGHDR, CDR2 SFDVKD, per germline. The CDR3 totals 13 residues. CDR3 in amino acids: CATSDHVSSEAFF.